This T cell receptor (beta chain) emerged from a study of Tregs in tolerant kidney transplant recipients. Turning to the study itself: Sorting of CD4+CD25+CD127- cells followed 3-day belatacept mixed lymphocyte reactions, sometimes with roughly 5-day graft donor restimulation. Recipient cells were told from donor cells by antibody staining.

The method was immunoSEQ multiplex PCR; TCRdb's version includes in-frame clones alone and lacks a portion of them. The sample records fewer than 40,000 clones, about four fifths being singletons. The CDR3 loop spans 16 amino acids. Looked up from germline, CDR1 is SGHTA and CDR2 is FQGNSA. V was clipped by 5 bases and J by 1 base; unmatched bases: 5. As for this clone: Its matching antigen is unknown.

General observations from the study: Biological reproducibility was not directly addressed, but technical replication error appeared minimal. Activated donor B cell expansion appeared to reveal the most relevant donor-specific TCRbeta repertoire.

This TCR was sampled from a human donor in good health. The chain uses TRBV7-2 and TRBJ2-3; TRBD1 matches at 11 bases. The specimen sequenced was Tregs from blood cultured with allogeneic cells. In nucleotides, the CDR3 is TGTGCCAGCAGCCGGGGACAGGGGGTACGCACAGATACGCAGTATTTT. This codes for CASSRGQGVRTDTQYF.